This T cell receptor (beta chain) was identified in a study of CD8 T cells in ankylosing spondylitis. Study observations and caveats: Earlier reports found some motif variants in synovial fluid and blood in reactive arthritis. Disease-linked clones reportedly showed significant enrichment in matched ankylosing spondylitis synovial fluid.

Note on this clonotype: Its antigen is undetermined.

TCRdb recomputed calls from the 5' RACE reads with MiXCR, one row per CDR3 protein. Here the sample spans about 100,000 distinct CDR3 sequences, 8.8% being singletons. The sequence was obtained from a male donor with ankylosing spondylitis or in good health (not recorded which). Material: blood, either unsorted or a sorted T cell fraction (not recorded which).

CDR3 loop: CASSPNRGSSYNEQFF. The CDR3 DNA reads TGTGCCAGCAGCCCCAACAGGGGGAGCTCCTACAATGAGCAGTTCTTC. V and J are TRBV7-9 and TRBJ2-1; 8 nucleotides line up with TRBD1. Germline V gene data show CDR1 as SEHNR and CDR2 as FQNEAQ (reference sequence). J gave up 0 bases and V 5 bases, and 6 bases lay outside the gene matches. This CDR3 comprises 16 residues.